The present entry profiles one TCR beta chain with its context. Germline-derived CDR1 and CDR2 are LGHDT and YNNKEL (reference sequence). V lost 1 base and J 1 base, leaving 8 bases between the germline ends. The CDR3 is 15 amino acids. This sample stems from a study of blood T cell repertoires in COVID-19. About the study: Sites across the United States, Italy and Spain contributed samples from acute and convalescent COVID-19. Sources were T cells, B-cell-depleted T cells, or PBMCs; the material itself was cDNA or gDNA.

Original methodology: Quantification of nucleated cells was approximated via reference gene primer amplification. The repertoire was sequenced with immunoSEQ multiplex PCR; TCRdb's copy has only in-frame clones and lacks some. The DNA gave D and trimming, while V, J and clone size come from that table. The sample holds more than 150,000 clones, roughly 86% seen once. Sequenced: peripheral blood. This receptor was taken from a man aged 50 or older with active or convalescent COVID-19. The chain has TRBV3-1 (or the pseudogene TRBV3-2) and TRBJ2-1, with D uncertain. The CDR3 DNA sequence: TGTGCCAGCAGCCAAGGAGTTCCTTCCTACAATGAGCAGTTCTTC. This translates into CASSQGVPSYNEQFF.